This TCR beta chain was found in a study of blood T cells in healthy people across ages. Then a second PCR, running roughly 7 to 12 cycles, was carried out with a sample-barcoded 5' primer and a J-beta primer mix. Through a template-switch adaptor with 12 random nucleotides, each cDNA molecule received a tag. MiXCR was run by TCRdb on the 5' RACE reads, yielding one entry per CDR3 protein. The sample contains approximately 780,000 distinct CDR3 sequences, roughly 24% of which appear only once. The data also belong to a second study, concerning T cells of mothers and their children. That work adds: In this cohort, donors were three healthy Caucasian mothers plus their six children.

Sequencing was carried out using blood. This TCR derives from a boy aged 5-17 years in good health.

The DNA for the CDR3 is TGTGCCAGCAGCTTAACTAGCGGGGATCGAGAGACCCAGTACTTC. Translation: CASSLTSGDRETQYF. The V gene is TRBV7-2, the J gene TRBJ2-5, with TRBD2 matching over 10 bases. The CDR3 sequence is 15 residues long. V lost 2 bases and J lost 4; bases outside the gene matches: 4. Germline V gives CDR1 SGHTA, CDR2 FQGNSA. The variable domain in full, with the rest retrieved from reference TRBV7-2 and TRBJ2-5, is GAGVSQSPSNKVTEKGKDVELRCDPISGHTALYWYRQSLGQGLEFLIYFQGNSAPDKSGLPSDRFSAERTGGSVSTLTIQRTQQEDSAVYLCASSLTSGDRETQYFGPGTRLLVL.